Here is one T cell receptor beta chain with its context. The sample is drawn from a study of blood T cell repertoires in COVID-19. For the study at large: From the United States, Italy and Spain came samples of acute and convalescent COVID-19.

TCRdb's copy holds only in-frame clones and misses some; the assay was immunoSEQ multiplex PCR. The sample has around 200,000 clones, about three quarters seen once. The source is an elderly woman with active or convalescent COVID-19. Sequencing was carried out using peripheral blood.

The CDR3: CASCVGALNTEAFF. The CDR3 bases are TGTGCCAGCTGCGTAGGGGCGCTTAACACTGAAGCTTTCTTT. The J gene is TRBJ1-1, the V gene TRBV2, with D possibly being TRBD1 (5 bases). The germline V gene has CDR1 SNHLY and CDR2 FYNNEI. The V end was cut by 8 bases, the J end by 2 bases, with 15 bases between. This CDR3 comprises 14 residues.